The 22 T cell receptor beta chains presented below share a single source sample, sequenced in a study of OX40 agonist ivuxolimab in advanced cancers. The protocol was immunoSEQ multiplex PCR, while the TCRdb copy is restricted to in-frame clones and leaves out a portion. The table shows around 29,000 clones, with over 75% occurring only once. This material consisted of CD4+ or CD8+ T cells sorted from blood, taken in a trial of the OX40 agonist ivuxolimab. The receptors shown here come from an adult with an advanced solid tumor such as melanoma, head and neck, liver or kidney cancer.

The chain employs TRBV7-9 and TRBJ1-2, with D possibly being TRBD1 (5 bases). This CDR3 is built from 12 residues. Germline V gene sequence: CDR1 SEHNR, CDR2 FQNEAQ (reference sequence). The V end was cut by 11 bases, the J end by 6 bases, with 16 bases between. The DNA for the CDR3 is TGTGCCGGGACGCAGGTGGGGGATGGCTACACCTTC. Amino acid sequence: CAGTQVGDGYTF.

This chain uses TRBV11-2 with TRBJ2-7; possibly TRBD2 for D (7 bases). The germline CDR1 and CDR2 sequences are SGHAT and FQNNGV. The V end was cut by 5 bases, the J end by 3 bases, with 17 bases between. The CDR3 is made up of 15 amino acids. CDR3 nucleotide sequence: TGTGCCAGCAGCCCGAATCGGGGGGCGAACTACGAGCAGTACTTC. It encodes CASSPNRGANYEQYF.

This chain joins TRBV4-1 and TRBJ2-1; no clear D gene. The CDR3 covers 15 residues. Germline V lookup: CDR1 MGHRA, CDR2 YSYEKL. With 0 bases removed from V and 0 bases from J, the gap between germline ends came to 6 bases. The CDR3 DNA is TGCGCCAGCAGCCAAGACGCGAGCTCCTACAATGAGCAGTTCTTC. It encodes CASSQDASSYNEQFF.

The J gene is TRBJ2-1, the V gene TRBV27; D is perhaps TRBD1 (5 bases). The CDR3 has 15 amino acids. V was trimmed by 4 bases and J by 0 bases, leaving 10 bases between them. Germline-derived CDR1 and CDR2 are MNHEY and SMNVEV (reference sequence). The CDR3 DNA reads as TGTGCCAGCAGTTCGACAGTTGTCTCCTACAATGAGCAGTTCTTC. Amino acids: CASSSTVVSYNEQFF.

This chain connects TRBV6-6 to TRBJ2-7, with TRBD2 matching over 7 bases. The trim removed 4 bases at V and 7 bases at J, leaving 7 bases unmatched. The CDR3 totals 13 residues. The germline gives CDR1 MNHNY, CDR2 SVGAGI (reference sequence). The CDR3 nucleotides read TGTGCCAGCAGTTGGGGGGGAGACTGGGAGCAGTACTTC. Its protein product is CASSWGGDWEQYF.

The rearrangement joins TRBV27 to TRBJ2-5; the D is unclear. This CDR3 comprises 14 residues. In germline, CDR1 is MNHEY, CDR2 SMNVEV (reference sequence). Trimming stripped 4 bases from V and 5 bases from J, with 14 bases between. DNA for the CDR3: TGTGCCAGCAGTTCGCAAGATTCTGGGGAGACCCAGTACTTC. Protein: CASSSQDSGETQYF.

The chain combines TRBV2 with TRBJ2-1; possible D gene TRBD1, 5 bases. CDR1 is SNHLY and CDR2 is FYNNEI in the germline V gene. V was clipped by 7 bases and J by 5 bases, with 6 bases between them. The CDR3 is 11 residues long. The CDR3 DNA reads TGTGCCAGCATACAGGACAATGAGCAGTTCTTC. It is translated as CASIQDNEQFF.

The CDR3 DNA reads as TGTGCCAGCAGTTTAAGGCAAGATACGCAGTATTTT. This translates into CASSLRQDTQYF. The chain uses TRBV27 and TRBJ2-3; D is undetermined. The germline CDR1 and CDR2 sequences are MNHEY and SMNVEV (reference sequence). Trimming took 2 bases from V and 5 from J, leaving 5 bases between them. The CDR3 extends over 12 amino acids.

This clone was recorded only once. This chain joins TRBV4-1 and TRBJ1-1; TRBD1 might be the D (5 bases). The CDR3 is made up of 13 amino acids. Trimming pared 3 bases from V and 11 bases from J, leaving 16 bases between. The germline CDR1 and CDR2 sequences are MGHRA and YSYEKL. CDR3 loop: CASSHRSGGYAFF. The CDR3 DNA is TGCGCCAGCAGCCACCGAAGCGGGGGGTATGCTTTCTTT.

A few counts support this clone. The chain carries TRBV7-9 and TRBJ2-7; the D is unclear. Germline V lookup: CDR1 SEHNR, CDR2 FQNEAQ (reference sequence). With 5 bases removed from V and 3 bases from J, the gap between germline ends came to 8 bases. The CDR3 length is 12 residues. CDR3 nucleotides: TGTGCCAGCAGCCCGGGCCTCTACGAGCAGTACTTC. Amino acids: CASSPGLYEQYF. The whole variable domain, remainder taken from reference TRBV7-9 and TRBJ2-7, is DTGVSQNPRHKITKRGQNVTFRCDPISEHNRLYWYRQTLGQGPEFLTYFQNEAQLEKSRLLSDRFSAERPKGSFSTLEIQRTEQGDSAMYLCASSPGLYEQYFGPGTRLTVT.

The V gene is TRBV7-9, the J gene TRBJ2-2, with 8 bases aligning to TRBD2. V was pared by 8 bases and J by 4 bases, with 12 bases of the junction left unmatched. The CDR3 runs to 16 residues. CDR1 and CDR2 from the germline V gene are SEHNR and FQNEAQ (reference sequence). CDR3 DNA: TGTGCCAGCTTTGAAGCGGGGGAAATAGGCACCGGGGAGCTGTTTTTT. It codes for CASFEAGEIGTGELFF.

The chain combines TRBV6-1 with TRBJ1-1, with D possibly matching TRBD1 (6 bases). The germline V gene encodes CDR1 MNHNS and CDR2 SASEGT. V lost 7 bases to trimming and J lost 6 bases, with 18 bases between them. CDR3 length equals 14 residues. This chain's CDR3 is CASKSGGREPEAFF. CDR3 DNA: TGTGCCAGCAAATCGGGGGGGCGCGAGCCTGAAGCTTTCTTT.

This clone showed up just once. V and J are TRBV6-6 and TRBJ2-7; D is uncertain. The CDR3 consists of 13 residues. The germline V gene has CDR1 MNHNY and CDR2 SVGAGI (reference sequence). The V end lost 6 bases, the J end lost 1 base, and 10 bases lay between the germline ends. The CDR3 DNA is TGTGCCAGCAGCCCCCTGCTATCCTACGAGCAGTACTTC. Its translation: CASSPLLSYEQYF.

This chain links TRBV14 with TRBJ1-6, with TRBD1 as a possible D gene (6 bases). The ends were cut back, 5 bases at V and 13 bases at J, with 21 bases in the middle. The CDR3 is made up of 15 amino acids. Germline values: CDR1 SGHDN, CDR2 FVKESK. This CDR3 is CASSSYYGRQAPLHF. CDR3 in DNA: TGTGCCAGCAGCTCCTACTATGGTCGACAGGCCCCCCTCCACTTT.

This rearrangement joins TRBV6-5 to TRBJ1-1, with D unresolved. Trimming pared 3 bases from V and 8 bases from J, leaving 13 bases between. The CDR3 contains 13 residues. Germline CDR1 and CDR2: MNHEY and SVGAGI. The CDR3 nucleotides read TGTGCCAGCAGTTATGGGGAGTCCGGAGAAGCTTTCTTT. Translation gives CASSYGESGEAFF.

V and J are TRBV6-1 and TRBJ1-1; D is unclear. Germline CDR1 and CDR2: MNHNS and SASEGT. The V gene lost 7 bases and the J gene lost 5 bases, with 11 bases spanning the gap. The CDR3 spans 12 residues. The DNA for the CDR3 is TGTGCCAGCATTGACGGACTGACTGAAGCTTTCTTT. Protein sequence: CASIDGLTEAFF.

CDR3 residues: CASSHLLAGGAYEQYF. The CDR3 region has the DNA TGTGCCAGCAGTCACCTACTAGCGGGGGGCGCCTACGAGCAGTACTTC. The chain carries TRBV27 and TRBJ2-7; TRBD2 agrees at 12 bases. Unmatched junction bases numbered 7, after V lost 5 bases and J lost 2 bases. The CDR3 contains 16 residues. Germline CDR1 and CDR2: MNHEY and SMNVEV (reference sequence).

The chain employs TRBV4-1 and TRBJ2-2, with 7 bases aligning to TRBD1. The germline V gene encodes CDR1 MGHRA and CDR2 YSYEKL. The CDR3 covers 13 residues. Trimming cost V 0 bases and J 12 bases; bases outside gene matches: 4. CDR3 residues: CASSQERQGQLFF. The CDR3 DNA follows: TGCGCCAGCAGCCAAGAAAGACAGGGCCAGCTGTTTTTT.

The table lists this clone with a count of one. This sequence joins TRBV27 and TRBJ2-3; perhaps TRBD1 as D (5 bases). The V gene's germline CDR1 is MNHEY and CDR2 SMNVEV (reference sequence). Trimming cost V 3 bases and J 6 bases, with 13 bases left between them. This CDR3 has 14 amino acids. The CDR3 DNA reads as TGTGCCAGCAGTTTGTCGCCTTCAGGGGATACGCAGTATTTT. This gives the protein CASSLSPSGDTQYF.

The chain couples TRBV4-3 to TRBJ1-2; D might be TRBD1 (5 bases). The CDR3 extends over 15 amino acids. The germline CDR1 and CDR2 sequences are LGHNA and YSLEER. V was clipped by 4 bases and J by 1 base, with 13 bases between them. The CDR3 sequence is CASSPGSQGNYGYTF. The CDR3 DNA follows: TGCGCCAGCAGCCCCGGCTCGCAGGGTAACTATGGCTACACCTTC.

CDR3 loop: CASRSWDYSNQPQHF. CDR3 bases: TGTGCCAGCAGAAGTTGGGATTATAGCAATCAGCCCCAGCATTTT. This chain uses TRBV6-1 with TRBJ1-5; D is undetermined. CDR3 length: 15 amino acids. Between the trimmed V and J ends, which lost 6 bases and 0 bases, there was a span of 12 bases. The germline V gene has CDR1 MNHNS and CDR2 SASEGT.

The rearrangement joins TRBV28 to TRBJ2-3; D remains unclear. The CDR3 runs to 14 residues. V shed 5 bases and J shed 1 base, with 10 bases lying between them. Germline V gives CDR1 MDHEN, CDR2 SYDVKM. CDR3 in amino acids: CASSPSLGTDTQYF. CDR3 sequence (DNA): TGTGCCAGCAGTCCCTCCCTAGGCACAGATACGCAGTATTTT.